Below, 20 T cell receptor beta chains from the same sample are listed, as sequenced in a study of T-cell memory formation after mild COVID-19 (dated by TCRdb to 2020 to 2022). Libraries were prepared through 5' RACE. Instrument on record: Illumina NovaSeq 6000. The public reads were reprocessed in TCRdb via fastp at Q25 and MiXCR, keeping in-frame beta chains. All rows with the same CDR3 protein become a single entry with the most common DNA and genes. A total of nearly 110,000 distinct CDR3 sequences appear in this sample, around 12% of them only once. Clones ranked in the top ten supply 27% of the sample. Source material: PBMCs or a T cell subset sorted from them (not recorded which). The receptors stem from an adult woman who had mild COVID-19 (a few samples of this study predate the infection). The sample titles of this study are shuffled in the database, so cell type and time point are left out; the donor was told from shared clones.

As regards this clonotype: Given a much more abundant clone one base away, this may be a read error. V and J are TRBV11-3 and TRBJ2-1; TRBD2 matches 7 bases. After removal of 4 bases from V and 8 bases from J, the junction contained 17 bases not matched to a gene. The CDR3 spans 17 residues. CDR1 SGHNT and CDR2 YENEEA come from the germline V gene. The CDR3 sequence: CASSSRVLSGGGHEQFF. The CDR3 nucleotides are TGTGCCAGCAGCTCTAGGGTATTATCGGGAGGAGGTCATGAGCAGTTCTTC.

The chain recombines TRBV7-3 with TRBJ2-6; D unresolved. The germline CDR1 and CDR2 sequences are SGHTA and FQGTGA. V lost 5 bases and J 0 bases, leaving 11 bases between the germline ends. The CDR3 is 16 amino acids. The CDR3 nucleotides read TGTGCCAGCAGCATATACAGAGGCTCTGGGGCCAACGTCCTGACTTTC. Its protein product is CASSIYRGSGANVLTF.

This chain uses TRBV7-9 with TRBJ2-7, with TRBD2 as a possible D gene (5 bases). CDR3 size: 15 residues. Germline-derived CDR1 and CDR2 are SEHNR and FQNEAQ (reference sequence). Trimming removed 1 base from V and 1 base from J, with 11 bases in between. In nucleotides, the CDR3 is TGTGCCAGCAGCTTAGTGACCGGGGTATCCTACGAGCAGTACTTC. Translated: CASSLVTGVSYEQYF.

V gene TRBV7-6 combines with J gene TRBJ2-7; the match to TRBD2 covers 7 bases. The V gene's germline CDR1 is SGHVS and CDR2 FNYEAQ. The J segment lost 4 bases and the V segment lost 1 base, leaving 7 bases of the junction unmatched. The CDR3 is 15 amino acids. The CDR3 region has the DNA TGTGCCAGCAGCTTAGATCTAGCGGAGAATTACGAGCAGTACTTC. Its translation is CASSLDLAENYEQYF.

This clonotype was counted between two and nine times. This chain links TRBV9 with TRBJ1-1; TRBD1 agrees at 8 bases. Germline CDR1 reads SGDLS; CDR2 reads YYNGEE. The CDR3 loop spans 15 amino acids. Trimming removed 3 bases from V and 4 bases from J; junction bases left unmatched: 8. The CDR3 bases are TGTGCCAGCAGCGGTGGACAGGGAGGTGTCACTGAAGCTTTCTTT. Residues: CASSGGQGGVTEAFF.

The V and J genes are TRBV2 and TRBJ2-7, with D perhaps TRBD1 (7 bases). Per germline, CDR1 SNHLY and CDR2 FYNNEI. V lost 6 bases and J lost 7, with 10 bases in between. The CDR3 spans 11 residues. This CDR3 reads CASRAGGEQYF. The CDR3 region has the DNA TGTGCCAGCAGGGCAGGGGGGGAGCAGTACTTC.

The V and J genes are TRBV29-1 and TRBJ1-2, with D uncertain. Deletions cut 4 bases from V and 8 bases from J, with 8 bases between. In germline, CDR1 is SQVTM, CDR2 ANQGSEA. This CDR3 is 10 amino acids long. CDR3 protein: CSVGRDGYTF. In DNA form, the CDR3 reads TGCAGCGTTGGTCGCGACGGCTACACCTTC.

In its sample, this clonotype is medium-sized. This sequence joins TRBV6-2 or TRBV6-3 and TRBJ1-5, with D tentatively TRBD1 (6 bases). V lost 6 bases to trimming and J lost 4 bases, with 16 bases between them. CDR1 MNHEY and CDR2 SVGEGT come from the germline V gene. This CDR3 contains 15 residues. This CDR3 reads CASSPGVADNQPQHF. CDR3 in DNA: TGTGCCAGCAGCCCAGGGGTCGCAGATAATCAGCCCCAGCATTTT.

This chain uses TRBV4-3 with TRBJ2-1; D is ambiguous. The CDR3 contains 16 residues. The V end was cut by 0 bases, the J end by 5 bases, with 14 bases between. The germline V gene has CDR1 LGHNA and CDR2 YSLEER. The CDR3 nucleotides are TGCGCCAGCAGCCAAGAGGGCTCCTCTGGAAACAATGAGCAGTTCTTC. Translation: CASSQEGSSGNNEQFF.

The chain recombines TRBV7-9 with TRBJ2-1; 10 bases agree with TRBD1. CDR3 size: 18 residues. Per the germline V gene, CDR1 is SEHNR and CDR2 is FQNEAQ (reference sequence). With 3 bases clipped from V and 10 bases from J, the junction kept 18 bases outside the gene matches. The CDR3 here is CASSFPLRDRGRSNEQFF. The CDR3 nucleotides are TGTGCCAGCAGCTTCCCTCTCCGGGACAGGGGTCGGAGCAACGAGCAGTTCTTC.

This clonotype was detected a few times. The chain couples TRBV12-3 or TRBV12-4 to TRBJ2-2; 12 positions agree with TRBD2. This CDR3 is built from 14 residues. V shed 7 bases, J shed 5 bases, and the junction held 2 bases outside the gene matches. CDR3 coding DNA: TGTGCCAGCATTCTAGCGGGGGGGACCGGGGAGCTGTTTTTT. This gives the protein CASILAGGTGELFF.

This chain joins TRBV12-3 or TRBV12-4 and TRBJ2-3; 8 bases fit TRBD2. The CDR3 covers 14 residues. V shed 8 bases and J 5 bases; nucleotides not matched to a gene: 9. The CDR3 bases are TGTGCCAGCGGCTCGACTAGCGCAGTAGATACGCAGTATTTT. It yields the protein CASGSTSAVDTQYF.

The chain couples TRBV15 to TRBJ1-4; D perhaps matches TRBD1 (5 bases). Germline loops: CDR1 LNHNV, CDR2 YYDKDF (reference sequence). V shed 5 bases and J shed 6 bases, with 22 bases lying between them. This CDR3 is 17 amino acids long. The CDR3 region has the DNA TGTGCCACCAGCCCCCCCCCTGGGGGGAAGGTTGATGAAAAACTGTTTTTT. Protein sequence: CATSPPPGGKVDEKLFF.

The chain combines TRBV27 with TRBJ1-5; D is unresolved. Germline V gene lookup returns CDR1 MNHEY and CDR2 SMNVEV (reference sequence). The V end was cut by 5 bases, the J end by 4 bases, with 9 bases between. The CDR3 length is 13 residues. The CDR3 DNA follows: TGTGCCAGCAGTGCCGTTTTGAATCAGCCCCAGCATTTT. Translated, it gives CASSAVLNQPQHF.

CDR3 DNA: TGTGCCAGCAGTTACTCCGGACAGGGCTACGAGCAGTACTTC. The encoded protein is CASSYSGQGYEQYF. V and J are TRBV6-2 or TRBV6-3 and TRBJ2-7; 8 nucleotides agree with TRBD1. The germline gives CDR1 MNHEY, CDR2 SVGEGT. Germline trimming cut 0 bases from V and 3 bases from J; bases unmatched to any gene: 1. The CDR3 is 14 amino acids.

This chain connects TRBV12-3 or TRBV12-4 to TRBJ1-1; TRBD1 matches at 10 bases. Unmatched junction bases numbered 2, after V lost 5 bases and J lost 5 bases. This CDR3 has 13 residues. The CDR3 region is CASSDRGLTEAFF. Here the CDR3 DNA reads TGTGCCAGCAGTGACAGGGGGCTTACTGAAGCTTTCTTT.

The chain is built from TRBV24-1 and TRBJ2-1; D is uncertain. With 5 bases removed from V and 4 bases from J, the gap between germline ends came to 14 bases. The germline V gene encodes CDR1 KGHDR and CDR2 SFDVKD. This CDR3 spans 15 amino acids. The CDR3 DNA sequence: TGTGCCACCAGTGTCGGGCCTACGCCTTACAATGAGCAGTTCTTC. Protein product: CATSVGPTPYNEQFF.

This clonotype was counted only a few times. The CDR3 protein is CASSPTRSGELFF. In nucleotides, the CDR3 is TGCGCCAGCAGCCCAACTAGGAGCGGGGAGCTGTTTTTT. The chain links TRBV4-3 to TRBJ2-2, with D perhaps matching TRBD2 (5 bases). This CDR3 comprises 13 residues. V lost 4 bases and J 7 bases, leaving 10 bases between the germline ends. CDR1 and CDR2 from the germline V gene are LGHNA and YSLEER.

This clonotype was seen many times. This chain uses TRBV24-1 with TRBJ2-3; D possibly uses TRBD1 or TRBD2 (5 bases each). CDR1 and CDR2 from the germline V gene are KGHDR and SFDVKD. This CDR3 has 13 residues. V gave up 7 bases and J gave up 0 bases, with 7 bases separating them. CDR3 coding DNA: TGTGCCACCAGCGGGGACAGCACAGATACGCAGTATTTT. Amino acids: CATSGDSTDTQYF.

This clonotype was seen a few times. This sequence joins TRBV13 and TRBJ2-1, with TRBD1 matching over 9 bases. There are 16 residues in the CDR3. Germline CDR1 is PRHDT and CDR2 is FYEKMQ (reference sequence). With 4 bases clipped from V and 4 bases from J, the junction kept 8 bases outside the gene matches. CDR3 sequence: CASSSSDRGRYNEQFF. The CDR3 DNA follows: TGTGCCAGCAGCTCATCGGACAGGGGCCGTTACAATGAGCAGTTCTTC.